A selection of T cell receptor beta chains follows, all from one sample in a study of cytomegalovirus exposure and HLA in healthy donors. Here immunoSEQ multiplex PCR was the method, and the copy in TCRdb shows in-frame clones only, minus some. Counted here are over 45,000 clones, about 80% occurring once; the ten biggest clones make up roughly 1.5%. Sample: PBMCs. The source of these receptors is a female donor in good health and CMV-seronegative. Both conserved end residues are part of each CDR3. A D gene is named only where the DNA matches it firmly. Not every row has a clone size; where given, it reads once, few, many or a size class.

V	D	size	J	DNA	CDR3
TRBV5-1	TRBD1	few	TRBJ2-4	TGCGCCAGCAGCTCGACGACAGGGTCGGGCATTCAGTACTTC	CASSSTTGSGIQYF
TRBV2	TRBD1	once	TRBJ1-1	TGCGCCAGCTCAACGGACAGGGGGCGACAAAGAAAGAACACTGAAGCTTTCTTT	CASSTDRGRQRKNTEAFF
TRBV12-5	NA	NA	TRBJ1-4	TGTGCTAGTGGTCATGAACAGGGATCTAATGAAAAACCGTTTTTT	CASGHEQGSNEKPFF
TRBV10-3	NA	NA	TRBJ1-5	TGTGCCATCAGTGATTCGGGGGGGAATCAGCCCCAGCATTTT	CAISDSGGNQPQHF
TRBV19	NA	once	TRBJ1-2	TGTGCCAGTAGTATGTTATTAGGGGATGGCAATGGCTACACCTTC	CASSMLLGDGNGYTF
TRBV9	TRBD1	NA	TRBJ2-7	TGTGCCAGCAGCGTAGAAGATCTAGGCTCGACAGGGCCCTACGAGCAGTACTTC	CASSVEDLGSTGPYEQYF
TRBV2	NA	NA	TRBJ1-5	TGTGCCAGCATCAGGGACACCAATCAGCCCCAGCATTTT	CASIRDTNQPQHF
TRBV2	TRBD1	NA	TRBJ2-1	TGTGCCAGCTCCGAGCCCATAACGGGACAGGGGGATGAGCAGTTCTTC	CASSEPITGQGDEQFF
TRBV29-1	TRBD1	NA	TRBJ2-1	TGCAGCGTTGAAGACCCGAGGGGGCGCAGCTACAATGAGCAGTTCTTC	CSVEDPRGRSYNEQFF
TRBV5-1	NA	NA	TRBJ2-5	TGCGCCAGCAGCTTGGAGGGGAGGCGGGAGACCCAGTACTTC	CASSLEGRRETQYF
TRBV5-1	NA	NA	TRBJ1-3	TGCGCCAGCAGCTTGGATGGCGGGTCTGGAAACACCATATATTTT	CASSLDGGSGNTIYF
TRBV6-1	NA	NA	TRBJ1-3	TGTGCCAGCAGGCAGGAGGGAAGGCGAGGAAACACCATATATTTT	CASRQEGRRGNTIYF
TRBV18	NA	NA	TRBJ1-1	TGTGCCAGCTCACCACGGCCTGCTGAAGCTTTCTTT	CASSPRPAEAFF